Reported below is one T cell receptor beta chain. At one boundary the junction diverges from the germline segment, which might be a read error. The data belong to a study of cytomegalovirus exposure and HLA in healthy donors. The V gene's germline CDR1 is SGHRS and CDR2 YFSETQ. The CDR3 sequence is 14 residues long. It was with 60 Vbeta and 13 Jbeta primers that the PCR ran. TCRdb's copy holds only in-frame clones and misses some; the assay was immunoSEQ multiplex PCR. The sample holds about 160,000 clones; roughly four fifths are singletons and the top ten take over 1.1%. The sequence was collected from a man aged 60-69 years in good health and CMV-seronegative. The specimen sequenced was PBMCs. V usage is TRBV5-1 and J usage is TRBJ1-1; D is uncertain. CDR3 amino acids: CASGLSGLNTEAFF. The DNA of the CDR3 is TGCGCCAGCGGCTTGTCGGGGTTGAACACTGAAGCTTTCTTT.